What follows describes a single TCR beta chain. The antigen is unknown. The length of the CDR3 is 15 residues. The V segment lost 1 base and the J segment 7 bases; nucleotides outside the gene matches: 4. The V gene's germline CDR1 is LNHNV and CDR2 YYDKDF (reference sequence). The data belong to a study of T cell responses to AZD1222 COVID-19 vaccine. The method was immunoSEQ multiplex PCR; TCRdb's version includes in-frame clones alone and lacks a portion of them. The sample comprises some 150,000 clones, about 85% of which are singletons, and less than 3.5% rests with the top ten. Findings of the study overall: It should be noted that donors were predominantly white British and more often female, and clonal diversity was possibly underestimated. Unmutated regions of variants are reportedly targeted by nearly half of spike-specific TCRs. Repertoire samples came only from after the peak T cell response.

This receptor was obtained from an adult in good health. The chain employs TRBV15 and TRBJ2-3; 11 bases line up with TRBD2. The sample here was peripheral blood, taken on day 0 of AZD1222 vaccination. CDR3 bases: TGTGCCACCAGCAGAGCTGGGACTAGCGGAAATACGCAGTATTTT. Translation gives CATSRAGTSGNTQYF.